These T cell receptor beta chains were read from a single sample in a study of radiation and T cells in renal cell carcinoma. Here immunoSEQ multiplex PCR was the method, and the copy in TCRdb shows in-frame clones only, minus some. This table has 140,000 or so clones, 80% to 90% appearing once. The material sequenced was blood, taken from a patient whose treatment included radiotherapy and nephrectomy. The origin of the receptors is a woman aged 45-59 years with renal cell carcinoma. CDR3s include the opening cysteine and the closing phenylalanine or tryptophan.

>TRBJ1-2|TRBV6-1
CASRRDRGPNYGYTF
>TRBJ2-7|TRBV7-8
CASSLLPTSGRYEQYF
>TRBJ1-2|TRBV5-1
CASSLDRSNYGYTF
>TRBJ2-7|TRBV11-2
CASSPQSGDSYEQYF
>TRBJ2-7|TRBV9
CASSPGGTSYEQYF
>TRBJ1-4|TRBV5-6
CASSGTGALGEKLFF
>TRBJ1-2|TRBV7-2
CASSLGGLDGYTF
>TRBJ1-1|TRBV7-7
CATQEAGNTEAFF
>TRBJ2-1|TRBV5-5
CASSVGQEDEQFF
>TRBJ1-1|TRBV19
CASSIDRDRRAGDTEAFF
>TRBJ1-5|TRBV21-1
CASSWVGQGTNQPQHF
>TRBJ1-1|TRBV7-8
CASSLGRVAFF
>TRBJ2-7|TRBV11-2
CASSLDLGNSYEQYF
>TRBJ1-3|TRBV9
CASSGRVHGNTIYF
>TRBJ1-2|TRBV2
CASSIRNYGTGGDYGYTF
>TRBJ2-1|TRBV7-2
CASSLGTSGRNEQFF
>TRBJ2-1|TRBV19
CASPTGTSGEYNEQFF
>TRBJ2-3|TRBV7-2
CASSIWDTQYF
>TRBJ2-3|TRBV5-6
CASSREAYSQYF
>TRBJ2-2|TRBV4-2
CASSQQAGGTSNTGELFF
>TRBJ1-2|TRBV20-1
CSARQGSF
>TRBJ1-4|TRBV6-5
CASSRDSPEKLFF
>TRBJ2-7|TRBV19
CASSVLSGRDSGSYEQYF
>TRBJ2-3|TRBV27
CASRSVRGADTQYF
>TRBJ2-7|TRBV15
CATSRDPEYEQYF
>TRBJ1-5|TRBV27
CASTAGHSNQPQHF
>TRBJ2-1|TRBV5-1
CASSFSEGNNEQFF
>TRBJ1-2|TRBV2
CASSTSNYGYTF
>TRBJ1-2|TRBV4-2
CASSHDATGGLVTF
>TRBJ2-3|TRBV5-1
CASSLVIAGAGDTQYF
>TRBJ2-7|TRBV7-2
CASSLGQNYEQYF
>TRBJ1-2|TRBV27
CASSFGQGHYTF
>TRBJ2-6|TRBV9
CASSTVSTTPVLTF
>TRBJ2-7|TRBV28
CASSLGGTSGYEQYF
>TRBJ2-2|TRBV14
CASSPTSGGSGELFF
>TRBJ1-5|TRBV19
CASSWGDSNQPQHF
>TRBJ1-2|TRBV10-3
CAISDSTTGGANYGYTF